A selection of T cell receptor beta chains follows, all from one sample in a study of brain metastases from non-small cell lung cancer. Sequencing was performed with immunoSEQ multiplex PCR; in TCRdb, only in-frame clones are kept and a portion is missing. The table includes thousands of clones, 80% to 85% detected once. Sequenced sample: tissue from a brain metastasis. The origin of the receptors is a donor at least 40 years old with non-small cell lung cancer. Both conserved end residues are part of each CDR3. The D gene is left open where the match is weak. The size entry is marked missing in some rows and otherwise reads once, few, many or a size class.

J gene: TRBJ1-4; D gene: .; clone size: .; V gene: TRBV28; CDR3 protein: CASTGGVAEKLFF; CDR3 DNA: TGTGCCAGTACGGGAGGGGTCGCAGAAAAACTGTTTTTT
J gene: TRBJ2-2; D gene: .; clone size: once; V gene: TRBV2; CDR3 protein: CASSGRAGTGELFF; CDR3 DNA: TGTGCCAGCAGTGGGAGGGCGGGCACCGGGGAGCTGTTTTTT
J gene: TRBJ2-7; D gene: .; clone size: .; V gene: TRBV28; CDR3 protein: CASSLLVPTYEQYF; CDR3 DNA: TGTGCCAGCAGTTTATTAGTCCCTACTTACGAGCAGTACTTC
J gene: TRBJ2-1; D gene: .; clone size: .; V gene: TRBV6-5; CDR3 protein: CASRPTAMTAQFF; CDR3 DNA: TGTGCCAGCAGGCCGACAGCGATGACCGCCCAGTTCTTC
J gene: TRBJ2-3; D gene: .; clone size: .; V gene: TRBV4-2; CDR3 protein: CASSQDLGLAGADTQYF; CDR3 DNA: TGTGCCAGCAGCCAAGATCTTGGGCTAGCAGGGGCAGATACGCAGTATTTT
J gene: TRBJ1-6; D gene: TRBD1; clone size: few; V gene: TRBV7-8; CDR3 protein: CASSPDRGIGAPLHF; CDR3 DNA: TGTGCCAGCAGCCCTGACAGGGGGATAGGGGCACCCCTCCACTTT
J gene: TRBJ2-1; D gene: .; clone size: .; V gene: TRBV5-5; CDR3 protein: CASSLGRTTYNEQFF; CDR3 DNA: TGTGCCAGCAGTTTGGGAAGGACTACCTACAATGAGCAGTTCTTC
J gene: TRBJ2-2; D gene: .; clone size: .; V gene: TRBV18; CDR3 protein: CASSQTALRGAVF; CDR3 DNA: TGTGCCAGCTCACAAACTGCGCTCCGGGGAGCTGTTTTT
J gene: TRBJ1-6; D gene: TRBD1; clone size: .; V gene: TRBV3-1/TRBV3-2; CDR3 protein: CASSLGGQNSPLHF; CDR3 DNA: TGTGCCAGCAGCCTAGGGGGACAGAATTCACCCCTCCACTTT
J gene: TRBJ2-7; D gene: TRBD1; clone size: few; V gene: TRBV7-6; CDR3 protein: CASSSGTGPSYEQYF; CDR3 DNA: TGTGCCAGCAGCTCCGGGACAGGACCCTCCTACGAGCAGTACTTC
J gene: TRBJ2-1; D gene: .; clone size: .; V gene: TRBV7-2; CDR3 protein: CASSPGGSYNEQFF; CDR3 DNA: TGTGCCAGCAGCCCCGGCGGCTCCTACAATGAGCAGTTCTTC
J gene: TRBJ2-7; D gene: .; clone size: .; V gene: TRBV5-1; CDR3 protein: CASSSGPYEQYF; CDR3 DNA: TGCGCCAGCAGCTCAGGGCCCTACGAGCAGTACTTC
J gene: TRBJ2-1; D gene: TRBD2; clone size: few; V gene: TRBV9; CDR3 protein: CASSVAGTSPVEQFF; CDR3 DNA: TGTGCCAGCAGCGTGGCCGGGACTAGCCCGGTGGAGCAGTTCTTC
J gene: TRBJ1-1; D gene: .; clone size: .; V gene: TRBV7-9; CDR3 protein: CASSGGENTEAFF; CDR3 DNA: TGTGCCAGCAGCGGGGGCGAGAACACTGAAGCTTTCTTT
J gene: TRBJ2-1; D gene: .; clone size: .; V gene: TRBV3-1/TRBV3-2; CDR3 protein: CASSQGTGPGNEQFF; CDR3 DNA: TGTGCCAGCAGCCAAGGGACTGGTCCGGGGAATGAGCAGTTCTTC
J gene: TRBJ2-1; D gene: .; clone size: .; V gene: TRBV30; CDR3 protein: CAWIRGSSYNEQFF; CDR3 DNA: TGTGCCTGGATAAGAGGGAGCTCCTACAATGAGCAGTTCTTC
J gene: TRBJ2-7; D gene: .; clone size: once; V gene: TRBV4-1; CDR3 protein: CASSPPAGTFYEQYF; CDR3 DNA: TGCGCTAGCAGCCCCCCTGCCGGGACCTTTTACGAGCAGTACTTC
J gene: TRBJ2-3; D gene: .; clone size: .; V gene: TRBV18; CDR3 protein: CASSRGGTDTQYF; CDR3 DNA: TGTGCCAGCTCACGCGGGGGCACAGATACGCAGTATTTT
J gene: TRBJ2-2; D gene: TRBD1; clone size: .; V gene: TRBV24-1; CDR3 protein: CATNDLGDRGGTGELFF; CDR3 DNA: TGTGCCACCAATGATTTGGGGGACAGGGGGGGTACCGGGGAGCTGTTTTTT
J gene: TRBJ2-1; D gene: TRBD2; clone size: .; V gene: TRBV6-5; CDR3 protein: CASSGFIQGGGEQFF; CDR3 DNA: TGTGCCAGCAGCGGGTTCATCCAAGGCGGGGGTGAGCAGTTCTTC
J gene: TRBJ1-5; D gene: .; clone size: .; V gene: TRBV24-1; CDR3 protein: CATSDLNHNQPQHF; CDR3 DNA: TGTGCCACCAGTGATTTGAATCACAATCAGCCCCAGCATTTT
J gene: TRBJ2-5; D gene: .; clone size: few; V gene: TRBV18; CDR3 protein: CASSPLGQEETQYF; CDR3 DNA: TGTGCCAGCTCACCACTCGGGCAGGAAGAGACCCAGTACTTC
J gene: TRBJ2-7; D gene: TRBD1; clone size: .; V gene: TRBV7-6; CDR3 protein: CASSSGQTYEQYF; CDR3 DNA: TGTGCCAGCAGCTCGGGACAGACCTACGAGCAGTACTTC
J gene: TRBJ2-1; D gene: .; clone size: .; V gene: TRBV24-1; CDR3 protein: CATSVGSNEQFF; CDR3 DNA: TGTGCCACCAGTGTAGGAAGCAATGAGCAGTTCTTC
J gene: TRBJ2-7; D gene: TRBD1; clone size: .; V gene: TRBV5-1; CDR3 protein: CASSSPGQSYEQYF; CDR3 DNA: TGCGCCAGCAGCTCCCCGGGACAGAGTTACGAGCAGTACTTC
J gene: TRBJ1-1; D gene: TRBD1; clone size: .; V gene: TRBV4-1; CDR3 protein: CASSHTGTENTEAFF; CDR3 DNA: TGCGCCAGCAGCCATACCGGGACAGAGAACACTGAAGCTTTCTTT
J gene: TRBJ1-5; D gene: TRBD1; clone size: .; V gene: TRBV7-2; CDR3 protein: CASSPGTGYQPQHF; CDR3 DNA: TGTGCCAGCAGCCCCGGGACAGGCTATCAGCCCCAGCATTTT
J gene: TRBJ1-2; D gene: .; clone size: .; V gene: TRBV9; CDR3 protein: CASGPMDNYGYTF; CDR3 DNA: TGTGCCAGTGGCCCTATGGATAACTATGGCTACACCTTC
J gene: TRBJ1-4; D gene: .; clone size: once; V gene: TRBV20-1; CDR3 protein: CSAVLGSQLFF; CDR3 DNA: TGCAGTGCTGTGCTTGGGTCCCAACTGTTTTTT
J gene: TRBJ2-1; D gene: TRBD2; clone size: .; V gene: TRBV5-6; CDR3 protein: CASSPLAGVYNEQFF; CDR3 DNA: TGTGCCAGCAGCCCGCTAGCGGGGGTTTACAATGAGCAGTTCTTC
J gene: TRBJ2-2; D gene: .; clone size: .; V gene: TRBV30; CDR3 protein: CAWRASAANTGELFF; CDR3 DNA: TGTGCCTGGAGGGCGAGCGCCGCGAACACCGGGGAGCTGTTTTTT
J gene: TRBJ1-4; D gene: TRBD1; clone size: once; V gene: TRBV9; CDR3 protein: CASSVKGQGSSNEKLFF; CDR3 DNA: TGTGCCAGCAGCGTCAAGGGACAGGGTTCGTCTAATGAAAAACTGTTTTTT
J gene: TRBJ2-3; D gene: .; clone size: .; V gene: TRBV7-2; CDR3 protein: CASSLALGTDTQYF; CDR3 DNA: TGTGCCAGCAGCTTAGCGCTAGGCACAGATACGCAGTATTTT
J gene: TRBJ1-4; D gene: TRBD1; clone size: .; V gene: TRBV3-1/TRBV3-2; CDR3 protein: CASSQAGQGAQKLFF; CDR3 DNA: TGTGCCAGCAGCCAAGCTGGACAGGGGGCGCAAAAACTGTTTTTT
J gene: TRBJ2-7; D gene: .; clone size: .; V gene: TRBV12-3/TRBV12-4; CDR3 protein: CASSLDRVNEQYF; CDR3 DNA: TGTGCCAGCAGTTTGGACCGTGTCAACGAGCAGTACTTC
J gene: TRBJ1-4; D gene: .; clone size: .; V gene: TRBV6-2/TRBV6-3; CDR3 protein: CASSSSGTPEKLFF; CDR3 DNA: TGTGCCAGCAGTTCTTCCGGGACGCCGGAAAAACTGTTTTTT
J gene: TRBJ1-2; D gene: .; clone size: .; V gene: TRBV28; CDR3 protein: CASSLPVGSNYGYTF; CDR3 DNA: TGTGCCAGCAGCCTTCCTGTAGGCTCTAACTATGGCTACACCTTC
J gene: TRBJ1-3; D gene: TRBD1; clone size: .; V gene: TRBV7-2; CDR3 protein: CASSLRQGEGGNTIYF; CDR3 DNA: TGTGCCAGCAGCCTCCGACAGGGCGAAGGCGGAAACACCATATATTTT
J gene: TRBJ2-5; D gene: TRBD1; clone size: few; V gene: TRBV7-9; CDR3 protein: CASSLALTGEETQYF; CDR3 DNA: TGTGCCAGCAGCTTAGCTCTTACAGGGGAAGAGACCCAGTACTTC
J gene: TRBJ2-3; D gene: TRBD1; clone size: .; V gene: TRBV9; CDR3 protein: CASSVGTGGGSTDTQYF; CDR3 DNA: TGTGCCAGCAGCGTAGGCACAGGGGGTGGAAGCACAGATACGCAGTATTTT
J gene: TRBJ2-2; D gene: TRBD2; clone size: .; V gene: TRBV19; CDR3 protein: CASSPRGRPSGTGELFF; CDR3 DNA: TGTGCCAGTAGTCCGCGCGGGAGGCCCTCTGGAACCGGGGAGCTGTTTTTT
J gene: TRBJ2-1; D gene: TRBD2; clone size: .; V gene: TRBV7-8; CDR3 protein: CASSYLLAGAVEEQFF; CDR3 DNA: TGTGCCAGCAGCTACCTACTAGCGGGCGCCGTGGAGGAGCAGTTCTTC
J gene: TRBJ1-1; D gene: .; clone size: .; V gene: TRBV6-2/TRBV6-3; CDR3 protein: CASSLGTEAFF; CDR3 DNA: TGTGCCAGCAGTTTGGGGACTGAAGCTTTCTTT
J gene: TRBJ2-3; D gene: .; clone size: .; V gene: TRBV15; CDR3 protein: CATSMGDRTDTQYF; CDR3 DNA: TGTGCCACCAGCATGGGGGATCGCACAGATACGCAGTATTTT
J gene: TRBJ1-5; D gene: .; clone size: once; V gene: TRBV19; CDR3 protein: CASSIWTHSNQPQHF; CDR3 DNA: TGTGCCAGTAGTATATGGACACATAGCAATCAGCCCCAGCATTTT
J gene: TRBJ1-3; D gene: .; clone size: .; V gene: TRBV30; CDR3 protein: CASVGNTIYF; CDR3 DNA: TGTGCCTCCGTTGGAAACACCATATATTTT
J gene: TRBJ1-1; D gene: .; clone size: .; V gene: TRBV2; CDR3 protein: CASSTMNTEAFF; CDR3 DNA: TGTGCCAGCAGCACGATGAACACTGAAGCTTTCTTT
J gene: TRBJ1-5; D gene: .; clone size: .; V gene: TRBV5-5; CDR3 protein: CASSSGGQLPQPQHF; CDR3 DNA: TGTGCCAGCAGCTCGGGAGGACAACTTCCCCAGCCCCAGCATTTT
J gene: TRBJ2-1; D gene: TRBD2; clone size: .; V gene: TRBV30; CDR3 protein: CAWGPGLASNEQFF; CDR3 DNA: TGTGCCTGGGGGCCGGGACTAGCGTCCAATGAGCAGTTCTTC
J gene: TRBJ2-7; D gene: .; clone size: .; V gene: TRBV19; CDR3 protein: CASSMTGTYYEQYF; CDR3 DNA: TGTGCCAGTAGTATGACAGGAACCTACTACGAGCAGTACTTC
J gene: TRBJ1-1; D gene: .; clone size: .; V gene: TRBV12-3/TRBV12-4; CDR3 protein: CASSRGSNTEAFF; CDR3 DNA: TGTGCCAGCAGCCGGGGGTCGAACACTGAAGCTTTCTTT
J gene: TRBJ2-1; D gene: .; clone size: .; V gene: TRBV5-8; CDR3 protein: CASSPRQRVLNEQFF; CDR3 DNA: TGTGCCAGCAGCCCTCGCCAACGGGTCCTCAATGAGCAGTTCTTC
J gene: TRBJ2-1; D gene: TRBD2; clone size: .; V gene: TRBV6-5; CDR3 protein: CASTYRTSGRHEQFF; CDR3 DNA: TGTGCCAGCACCTATAGGACTAGCGGGAGGCATGAGCAGTTCTTC
J gene: TRBJ2-5; D gene: .; clone size: once; V gene: TRBV5-1; CDR3 protein: CASSLTETQYF; CDR3 DNA: TGCGCCAGCAGCCTTACAGAGACCCAGTACTTC
J gene: TRBJ2-5; D gene: .; clone size: .; V gene: TRBV10-2; CDR3 protein: CAITSGARGTQYF; CDR3 DNA: TGCGCCATAACTTCGGGGGCGCGGGGGACCCAGTACTTC
J gene: TRBJ1-2; D gene: .; clone size: .; V gene: TRBV7-9; CDR3 protein: CASSLGLQDGYTF; CDR3 DNA: TGTGCCAGCAGCTTAGGACTCCAGGACGGCTACACCTTC
J gene: TRBJ1-5; D gene: .; clone size: .; V gene: TRBV21-1; CDR3 protein: CASSKAVVDQGLRYNQPQHF; CDR3 DNA: TGTGCCAGCAGCAAAGCAGTTGTTGACCAGGGCTTGAGGTACAATCAGCCCCAGCATTTT
J gene: TRBJ2-5; D gene: TRBD1; clone size: .; V gene: TRBV29-1; CDR3 protein: CSAAGGRETQYF; CDR3 DNA: TGCAGCGCCGCAGGGGGCCGGGAGACCCAGTACTTC
J gene: TRBJ2-2; D gene: .; clone size: .; V gene: TRBV2; CDR3 protein: CASSVMGRNTGELFF; CDR3 DNA: TGTGCCAGCAGTGTAATGGGACGGAACACCGGGGAGCTGTTTTTT